Following are 27 T cell receptor beta chains from one sample sequenced in a study of T cell responses to AZD1222 COVID-19 vaccine. TCRdb's table, derived via immunoSEQ multiplex PCR, lists solely in-frame clones and lacks some. The data contain 65,000 to 90,000 clones, about 91% of them singletons. The sample was peripheral blood, taken on day 0 of AZD1222 vaccination. These receptors were obtained from an adult in good health.

The V call is TRBV12-3 or TRBV12-4, the J call TRBJ2-7, with D perhaps matching TRBD2 (6 bases). The CDR3 contains 12 residues. V was shortened by 5 bases and J by 10 bases, with 15 bases between the two germline ends. CDR3 region: CASSGGTVVQYF. CDR3 bases: TGTGCCAGCAGTGGGGGGACGGTCGTCCAGTACTTC.

The rearrangement uses TRBV30 and TRBJ2-5, with 9 bases matching TRBD2. The germline V gene has CDR1 GTSNPN and CDR2 SVGIG (reference sequence). V shed 5 bases, J shed 4 bases, and the junction held 14 bases outside the gene matches. This CDR3 spans 16 amino acids. This chain's CDR3 is CAWDSLAGQSGETQYF. The CDR3 bases are TGTGCCTGGGACTCTCTAGCGGGACAATCGGGAGAGACCCAGTACTTC. The variable domain in full, completed from reference TRBV30 and TRBJ2-5, reads SQTIHQWPATLVQPVGSPLSLECTVEGTSNPNLYWYRQAAGRGLQLLFYSVGIGQISSEVPQNLSASRPQDRQFILSSKKLLLSDSGFYLCAWDSLAGQSGETQYFGPGTRLLVL.

The V and J genes are TRBV6-2 or TRBV6-3 and TRBJ2-1, with a weak D call TRBD2 (6 bases). Germline CDR1 MNHEY, CDR2 SVGEGT. V dropped 6 bases and J dropped 6 bases, with 18 bases sitting between them. The CDR3 runs to 15 residues. For the CDR3, the DNA is TGTGCCAGCAGCCGCGGAGGGTTGATTGGCAATGAGCAGTTCTTC. The encoded protein is CASSRGGLIGNEQFF.

This chain connects TRBV13 to TRBJ2-6; D assignment may be TRBD1 or TRBD2 (5 bases each). The CDR3 is 19 amino acids. V was trimmed by 1 base and J by 2 bases, leaving 18 bases between them. The V gene's germline CDR1 is PRHDT and CDR2 FYEKMQ (reference sequence). As DNA, the CDR3 is TGTGCCAGCAGCTTAGAGTTGGGCAGGGAGCAAGCTGGGGCCAACGTCCTGACTTTC. Translated: CASSLELGREQAGANVLTF. Filled out from reference TRBV13 and TRBJ2-6, the complete variable domain reads AAGVIQSPRHLIKEKRETATLKCYPIPRHDTVYWYQQGPGQDPQFLISFYEKMQSDKGSIPDRFSAQQFSDYHSELNMSSLELGDSALYFCASSLELGREQAGANVLTFGAGSRLTVL.

The chain recombines TRBV7-2 with TRBJ2-7; D remains unclear. This CDR3 has 16 residues. Germline lookup yields CDR1 SGHTA and CDR2 FQGNSA. Trimming left V 0 bases short and J 3 bases short, with 15 bases between. This CDR3 is CASSLAGPKASYEQYF. The CDR3 DNA is TGTGCCAGCAGCTTAGCCGGGCCCAAAGCAAGCTACGAGCAGTACTTC.

This clone was counted a few times. This chain joins TRBV27 and TRBJ1-2; TRBD1 is a possible D gene (5 bases). V was shortened by 0 bases and J by 8 bases, with 10 bases between the two germline ends. Germline CDR1 reads MNHEY; CDR2 reads SMNVEV (reference sequence). The CDR3 totals 13 residues. The CDR3 spells CASSLSSQGGYTF. CDR3 DNA sequence: TGTGCCAGCAGTTTATCGTCTCAGGGCGGCTACACCTTC.

The CDR3 DNA reads TGTGCCAGCAGCTTAGGTATGAGCTCCTACGAGCAGTACTTC. This sequence encodes CASSLGMSSYEQYF. This chain links TRBV5-6 with TRBJ2-7; D gene unclear. Germline lookup yields CDR1 SGHDT and CDR2 YYEEEE. The V end lost 2 bases, the J end lost 0 bases, and 9 bases lay between the germline ends. The CDR3 runs 14 residues.

The chain is built from TRBV11-2 and TRBJ2-7; 9 nucleotides line up with TRBD2. V shed 0 bases and J 3 bases; nucleotides not matched to a gene: 9. The germline V gene has CDR1 SGHAT and CDR2 FQNNGV. This CDR3 has 17 residues. The CDR3 spells CASSLDTFSGGLYEQYF. CDR3 bases: TGTGCCAGCAGCTTAGACACCTTTAGCGGGGGACTCTACGAGCAGTACTTC.

J is TRBJ2-7 and V is TRBV28, with D possibly matching TRBD1 (6 bases). The V end lost 2 bases, the J end lost 0 bases, and 11 bases lay between the germline ends. There are 15 residues in the CDR3. Germline CDR1 reads MDHEN; CDR2 reads SYDVKM. The CDR3 reads CASSLVRDTSYEQYF. The CDR3 coding sequence is TGTGCCAGCAGTTTAGTACGGGACACCTCCTACGAGCAGTACTTC.

This chain joins TRBV27 and TRBJ1-2; no reliable D call. The CDR3 is made up of 19 amino acids. The germline CDR1 and CDR2 sequences are MNHEY and SMNVEV (reference sequence). Trimming pared 5 bases from V and 4 bases from J, leaving 29 bases between. CDR3 nucleotides: TGTGCCAGCAGTCCATACCACCACGCAGACAAAGGAGTGGGCTATGGCTACACCTTC. Protein product: CASSPYHHADKGVGYGYTF.

This clone is medium-sized. The J gene is TRBJ1-1, the V gene TRBV7-2; 8 positions agree with TRBD1. Germline assignment: CDR1 SGHTA and CDR2 FQGNSA. CDR3 length: 16 residues. The junction had 11 bases not matched to a gene; V was cut back by 5 bases and J by 3 bases. CDR3: CASSLGQGVLDTEAFF. In nucleotides, the CDR3 is TGTGCCAGCAGCCTTGGACAGGGCGTATTGGACACTGAAGCTTTCTTT.

This rearrangement joins TRBV5-1 to TRBJ2-2, with 8 positions matching TRBD1. The V and J ends lost 5 bases and 3 bases, in that order; junction bases with no gene match: 3. The CDR3 consists of 14 residues. Germline-derived CDR1 and CDR2 are SGHRS and YFSETQ. CDR3 protein: CASRGTGDTGELFF. The CDR3 DNA reads TGCGCCAGCAGGGGGACAGGTGACACCGGGGAGCTGTTTTTT. The variable domain in full, completed from reference TRBV5-1 and TRBJ2-2, reads KAGVTQTPRYLIKTRGQQVTLSCSPISGHRSVSWYQQTPGQGLQFLFEYFSETQRNKGNFPGRFSGRQFSNSRSEMNVSTLELGDSALYLCASRGTGDTGELFFGEGSRLTVL.

Only one count was recorded for this clone. This sequence joins TRBV6-5 and TRBJ1-2; TRBD1 agrees at 8 bases. V lost 6 bases, J lost 5 bases, and 8 bases stayed unmatched. Germline V gene lookup returns CDR1 MNHEY and CDR2 SVGAGI. The CDR3 consists of 14 residues. CDR3 region: CASRGQGIGYGYTF. The CDR3 bases are TGTGCCAGCAGAGGACAGGGAATAGGGTATGGCTACACCTTC.

This clone was observed a single time. The CDR3 nucleotides read TGTGCCAGCAGCAGGGAGGGAGAGGGCGCTAGCAATCAGCCCCAGCATTTT. This sequence encodes CASSREGEGASNQPQHF. The V gene is TRBV9, the J gene TRBJ1-5; D is ambiguous. This CDR3 comprises 17 residues. Per the germline V gene, CDR1 is SGDLS and CDR2 is YYNGEE. Trimming pared 4 bases from V and 0 bases from J, leaving 17 bases between. Complete variable domain (other parts from reference TRBV9 and TRBJ1-5): DSGVTQTPKHLITATGQRVTLRCSPRSGDLSVYWYQQSLDQGLQFLIQYYNGEERAKGNILERFSAQQFPDLHSELNLSSLELGDSALYFCASSREGEGASNQPQHFGDGTRLSIL.

V is TRBV11-2 and J is TRBJ2-1; D gene unclear. From germline, CDR1 is SGHAT and CDR2 FQNNGV. Trimming shortened V by 2 bases and J by 5 bases, and 7 bases separated the two germline ends. The CDR3 is made up of 13 amino acids. This CDR3 reads CASSLLRDNEQFF. In DNA form, the CDR3 reads TGTGCCAGCAGCTTATTACGGGACAATGAGCAGTTCTTC.

In this sample, this clone turned up a few times. This chain links TRBV6-5 with TRBJ1-5; 9 nucleotides line up with TRBD1. Germline trimming cut 4 bases from V and 4 bases from J; bases unmatched to any gene: 2. The germline V gene encodes CDR1 MNHEY and CDR2 SVGAGI. This CDR3 is 14 amino acids long. CDR3: CASSSTGGNQPQHF. DNA of the CDR3: TGTGCCAGCAGTTCGACAGGGGGTAATCAGCCCCAGCATTTT.

The V and J genes are TRBV6-2 or TRBV6-3 and TRBJ1-6; 7 nucleotides match TRBD1. The germline V gene has CDR1 MNHEY and CDR2 SVGEGT. This CDR3 is built from 19 residues. V lost 0 bases and J lost 0; bases outside the gene matches: 8. The CDR3 sequence: CASSYSSDRSSSYNSPLHF. The CDR3 bases are TGTGCCAGCAGTTACTCGTCGGACAGGTCAAGCTCCTATAATTCACCCCTCCACTTT.

CDR3 protein: CASNPNTGNQPQHF. CDR3 DNA sequence: TGTGCCAGTAATCCAAATACAGGAAATCAGCCCCAGCATTTT. The chain links TRBV19 to TRBJ1-5; possible D gene TRBD1, 5 bases. Germline V gene data show CDR1 as LNHDA and CDR2 as SQIVND (reference sequence). This CDR3 region has 14 residues. Trimming cost V 7 bases and J 4 bases, with 14 bases left between them.

The CDR3 DNA follows: TGCAGTGCTAGTGGCCCCCCAAACAGCCCCATCAATGGAAACACCATATATTTT. It encodes CSASGPPNSPINGNTIYF. V usage is TRBV20-1 and J usage is TRBJ1-3, with D unresolved. The CDR3 loop spans 18 amino acids. The V end was cut by 3 bases, the J end by 3 bases, with 24 bases between. CDR1 is DFQATT, CDR2 SNEGSKA, per germline (reference sequence).

The chain carries TRBV25-1 and TRBJ2-3; unclear D gene. Deletions cut 5 bases from V and 1 base from J, with 7 bases between. From germline, CDR1 is MGHDK and CDR2 SYGVNS. CDR3 size: 13 residues. CDR3 nucleotide sequence: TGTGCCAGCAGTCCGAAAGGCACAGATACGCAGTATTTT. Protein sequence: CASSPKGTDTQYF.

V usage is TRBV11-2 and J usage is TRBJ1-1, with D uncertain. The germline CDR1 and CDR2 sequences are SGHAT and FQNNGV. Deletions cut 4 bases from V and 3 bases from J, with 21 bases between. The CDR3 consists of 17 residues. CDR3 coding DNA: TGTGCCAGCAGCTCCCGAGTCGTTGGGTTTAGGTACACTGAAGCTTTCTTT. It encodes CASSSRVVGFRYTEAFF.

As for this clone: Mismatch with germline at one junction end may stem from a read error. The V call is TRBV7-3, the J call TRBJ2-1; 12 bases align to TRBD2. This CDR3 region has 14 residues. Germline CDR1 reads SGHTA; CDR2 reads FQGTGA. CDR3 region: CASSLSRTSGAHIF. Written as DNA, the CDR3 is TGTGCCAGCAGCCTCTCCCGGACTAGCGGGGCCCATATCTTC.

The chain couples TRBV5-1 to TRBJ2-7; perhaps D is TRBD1 or TRBD2 (5 bases each). V was trimmed by 4 bases and J by 2 bases, leaving 10 bases between them. Germline CDR1 SGHRS, CDR2 YFSETQ. This CDR3 has 13 residues. The CDR3 is CASSRDGTYEQYF. Here the CDR3 DNA reads TGCGCCAGCAGCAGGGACGGTACCTACGAGCAGTACTTC.

A single count supports this clone. The rearrangement uses TRBV5-1 and TRBJ2-7; D gene unclear. This CDR3 has 13 amino acids. Germline lookup yields CDR1 SGHRS and CDR2 YFSETQ. V was cut by 4 bases and J by 6 bases, with 14 bases left in between. CDR3 DNA sequence: TGCGCCAGCAGCACCACCCCCATTCGCGAGCAGTACTTC. Translated, it gives CASSTTPIREQYF.

With regard to this clone: Other DNA sequences from this sample encode an identical CDR3 as well. The chain uses TRBV6-5 and TRBJ2-7; 7 bases line up with TRBD1. After removal of 0 bases from V and 0 bases from J, the junction contained 2 bases not matched to a gene. The CDR3 sequence is 15 residues long. Germline loops: CDR1 MNHEY, CDR2 SVGAGI. CDR3 sequence reads: CASSYSGDSSYEQYF. Written as DNA, the CDR3 is TGTGCCAGCAGTTACTCGGGGGACAGCTCCTACGAGCAGTACTTC.

The chain recombines TRBV3-1 (or the pseudogene TRBV3-2) with TRBJ2-2; a weak D match, TRBD2 (6 bases). This CDR3 comprises 15 residues. Germline V gives CDR1 LGHDT, CDR2 YNNKEL (reference sequence). Trimming took off 0 bases at V and 5 bases at J, with 10 bases between the two ends. The CDR3 here is CASSQDLGGTGELFF. In DNA form, the CDR3 reads TGTGCCAGCAGCCAAGATCTGGGGGGTACCGGGGAGCTGTTTTTT.

This chain connects TRBV11-3 to TRBJ2-3, with D uncertain. In germline, CDR1 is SGHNT, CDR2 YENEEA. Trimming stripped 5 bases from V and 2 bases from J, with 11 bases between. The CDR3 runs to 14 residues. CDR3 DNA sequence: TGTGCCAGCAGCCCTAATGGACCCACAGATACGCAGTATTTT. Translation: CASSPNGPTDTQYF.